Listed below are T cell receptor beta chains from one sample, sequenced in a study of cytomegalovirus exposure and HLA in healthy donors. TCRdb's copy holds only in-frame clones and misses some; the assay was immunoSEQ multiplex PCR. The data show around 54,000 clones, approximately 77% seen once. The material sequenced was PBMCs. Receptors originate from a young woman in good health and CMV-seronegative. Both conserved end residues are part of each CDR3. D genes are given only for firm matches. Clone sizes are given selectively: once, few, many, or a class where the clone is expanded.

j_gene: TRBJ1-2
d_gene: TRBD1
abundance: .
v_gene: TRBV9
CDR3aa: CASSKQGAGGYTF
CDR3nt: TGTGCCAGCAGCAAACAGGGGGCGGGTGGCTACACCTTC

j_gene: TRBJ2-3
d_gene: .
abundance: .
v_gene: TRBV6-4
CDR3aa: CATSDSAGGTDTQYF
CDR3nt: TGTGCCACCTCCGACAGTGCTGGGGGCACAGATACGCAGTATTTT

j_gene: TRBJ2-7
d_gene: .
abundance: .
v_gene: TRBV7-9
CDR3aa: CASSLRDSYEQYF
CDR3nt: TGTGCCAGCAGCTTGCGGGATTCCTACGAGCAGTACTTC

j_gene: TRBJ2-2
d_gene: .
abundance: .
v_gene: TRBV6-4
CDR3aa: CASSEGVDRSPGELFF
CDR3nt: TGTGCCAGCAGTGAAGGGGTGGACAGAAGCCCCGGGGAGCTGTTTTTT

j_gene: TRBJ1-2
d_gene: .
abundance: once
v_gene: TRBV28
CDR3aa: CASRPRGGRDYGYTF
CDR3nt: TGTGCCAGCAGACCAAGGGGGGGCAGGGACTATGGCTACACCTTC

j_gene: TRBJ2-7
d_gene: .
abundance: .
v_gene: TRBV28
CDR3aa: CASRKDSYEQYF
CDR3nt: TGTGCCAGCAGGAAGGACAGCTACGAGCAGTACTTC

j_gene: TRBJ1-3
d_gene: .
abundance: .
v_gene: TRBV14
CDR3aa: CASSRDGGAVRPSGNTIYF
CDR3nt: TGTGCCAGCAGCCGTGACGGCGGGGCAGTCCGACCTTCTGGAAACACCATATATTTT

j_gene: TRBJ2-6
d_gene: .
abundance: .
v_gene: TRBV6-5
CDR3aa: CASRPSGANGLTF
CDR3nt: TGTGCCAGCAGGCCCTCTGGGGCCAACGGCCTGACTTTC

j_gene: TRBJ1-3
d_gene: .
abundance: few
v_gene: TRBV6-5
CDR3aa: CASSYGRAGNTIYF
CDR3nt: TGTGCCAGCAGTTACGGGAGGGCCGGAAACACCATATATTTT

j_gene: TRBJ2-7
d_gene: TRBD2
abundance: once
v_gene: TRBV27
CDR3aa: CASSSPIAGSDEQYF
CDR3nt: TGTGCCAGCAGTTCCCCAATAGCGGGATCCGACGAGCAGTACTTC

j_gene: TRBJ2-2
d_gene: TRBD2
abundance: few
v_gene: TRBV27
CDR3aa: CASSLTSGNTGELFF
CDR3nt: TGTGCCAGCAGTTTAACTAGCGGGAACACCGGGGAGCTGTTTTTT